This is a list of T cell receptor beta chains from one sample in a study of CD8 T cells in Susac syndrome. TCRdb re-analysed the immunoSEQ multiplex PCR reads in MiXCR, keeping a single row per CDR3 protein. The sample comprises 160,000 or so distinct CDR3 sequences, 95% of which are singletons, and less than 0.2% rests with the top ten. The sequenced sample was CD8+ T cells from PBMCs. The source of these receptors is a human donor with multiple sclerosis. CDR3s include the opening cysteine and the closing phenylalanine or tryptophan. The D gene is left open where the match is weak. Size values are once, few and many counts, or a class for expanded clones, and some rows have none.

v_gene	d_gene	j_gene	abundance	CDR3aa	CDR3nt
TRBV10-3	TRBD2	TRBJ2-1	-	CAISEWGLAAALDNEQFF	TGTGCCATCAGTGAATGGGGACTAGCAGCTGCCTTGGACAATGAGCAGTTCTTC
TRBV29-1	-	TRBJ1-2	few	CSVVSAQGYTF	TGCAGCGTTGTGTCAGCCCAAGGCTACACCTTC
TRBV20-1	TRBD1	TRBJ1-5	-	CSANRDRESNQPQHF	TGCAGTGCCAACCGGGACAGGGAGTCCAATCAGCCCCAGCATTTT
TRBV2	-	TRBJ2-2	-	CASSELPRAGTRGATGELFF	TGTGCCAGCAGTGAACTTCCCAGAGCCGGGACAAGAGGGGCCACCGGGGAGCTGTTTTTT
TRBV18	TRBD2	TRBJ2-1	-	CASSPETSGVNEQFF	TGTGCCAGCTCACCAGAGACTAGCGGGGTTAATGAGCAGTTCTTC
TRBV25-1	-	TRBJ1-2	-	CASSESGNGYTF	TGTGCCAGCAGTGAATCGGGGAATGGCTACACCTTC
TRBV27	-	TRBJ2-1	-	CASSLSALNEQFF	TGTGCCAGCAGTTTATCCGCCCTCAATGAGCAGTTCTTC
TRBV24-1	TRBD1	TRBJ2-2	-	CATSETGFTGELFF	TGTGCCACCAGTGAGACAGGGTTTACCGGGGAGCTGTTTTTT
TRBV20-1	TRBD1	TRBJ1-2	once	CSAEEGQGASNYGYTF	TGCAGTGCCGAGGAGGGACAGGGGGCTTCTAACTATGGCTACACCTTC
TRBV21-1	-	TRBJ2-1	-	CASSKPYLDYYNEQFF	TGTGCCAGCAGCAAACCCTATTTGGACTACTACAATGAGCAGTTCTTC
TRBV9	TRBD1	TRBJ2-5	-	CASSETGMEWFGETQYF	TGTGCCAGCAGCGAGACAGGGATGGAGTGGTTCGGGGAGACCCAGTACTTC
TRBV9	-	TRBJ1-5	-	CASSVEGMSNQPQHF	TGTGCCAGCAGCGTAGAGGGGATGAGCAATCAGCCCCAGCATTTT
TRBV9	-	TRBJ2-6	-	CASSPSDGANVLTF	TGTGCCAGCAGCCCGAGTGATGGGGCCAACGTCCTGACTTTC
TRBV29-1	TRBD1	TRBJ2-2	-	CSVSHRGTGELFF	TGCAGCGTCAGTCACAGGGGCACCGGGGAGCTGTTTTTT
TRBV7-2	TRBD2	TRBJ2-7	-	CASSFTGTRVDEQYF	TGTGCCAGCAGCTTCACCGGGACTAGGGTGGACGAGCAGTACTTC
TRBV29-1	-	TRBJ2-5	-	CSVERAGGETQYF	TGCAGCGTTGAAAGGGCAGGCGGGGAGACCCAGTACTTC
TRBV7-9	-	TRBJ2-1	-	CAAQPGGRYNEQFF	TGTGCCGCCCAACCCGGGGGGCGCTACAATGAGCAGTTCTTC
TRBV29-1	-	TRBJ2-7	-	CSVESQEDSYEQYF	TGCAGCGTTGAATCACAGGAGGACTCCTACGAGCAGTACTTC
TRBV5-6	-	TRBJ1-2	-	CASSLSPELGGGYTF	TGTGCCAGCAGCTTGTCCCCAGAACTGGGGGGTGGCTACACCTTC
TRBV25-1	TRBD2	TRBJ2-4	-	CASSGHWEGNIQYF	TGTGCCAGCAGTGGTCATTGGGAGGGGAACATTCAGTACTTC
TRBV11-2	-	TRBJ2-1	-	CASSLQHNEQFF	TGTGCCAGCAGCCTGCAACACAATGAGCAGTTCTTC
TRBV12-5	-	TRBJ2-1	-	CASGLIHEQFF	TGTGCTAGTGGTTTGATCCATGAGCAGTTCTTC
TRBV29-1	TRBD1	TRBJ2-2	-	CSVGDRGNTGELFF	TGCAGCGTTGGTGACAGGGGGAACACCGGGGAGCTGTTTTTT
TRBV27	-	TRBJ2-6	-	CASSLNLPGGSGANVLTF	TGTGCCAGCAGCCTAAATCTCCCCGGAGGGTCTGGGGCCAACGTCCTGACTTTC
TRBV25-1	-	TRBJ1-2	-	CASSETGLYGYTF	TGTGCCAGCAGTGAAACAGGACTCTATGGCTACACCTTC
TRBV18	-	TRBJ2-7	-	CASSSYDSYEQYF	TGTGCCAGCTCATCATACGACAGTTACGAGCAGTACTTC